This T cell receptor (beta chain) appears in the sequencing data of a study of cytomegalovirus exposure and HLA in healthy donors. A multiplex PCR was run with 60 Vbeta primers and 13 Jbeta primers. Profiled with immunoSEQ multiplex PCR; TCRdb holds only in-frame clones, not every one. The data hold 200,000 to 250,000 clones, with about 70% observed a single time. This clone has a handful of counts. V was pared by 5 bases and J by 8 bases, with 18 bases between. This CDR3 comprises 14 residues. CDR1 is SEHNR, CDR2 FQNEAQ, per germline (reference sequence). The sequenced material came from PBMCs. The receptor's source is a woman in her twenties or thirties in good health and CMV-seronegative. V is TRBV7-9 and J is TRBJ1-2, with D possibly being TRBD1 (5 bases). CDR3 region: CASSTTSGNRGYTF. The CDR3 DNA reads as TGTGCCAGCAGCACAACCTCAGGGAATCGAGGCTACACCTTC.